This T cell receptor beta chain appears in the sequencing data of a study of cytomegalovirus exposure and HLA in healthy donors. Study observations and caveats: Productive rates of about 87% or about 30% were seen for most TCR beta V segments in an earlier analysis. In a later analysis, an Asian-associated ancestry cluster reportedly showed fewer N-insertions than the roughly 710-donor mean. Analyzed later, association rates of TCRs varied across HLA loci, with DRB1 most and HLA-C fewest.

Notes on this clone: Its antigen remains unidentified.

With 60 Vbeta and 13 Jbeta primers, the PCR was carried out. Profiled with immunoSEQ multiplex PCR; TCRdb holds only in-frame clones, not every one. The table records about 92,000 clones, approximately 84% of them present only once. Sequencing used PBMCs. This receptor was obtained from a woman aged 18-30 years in good health and CMV-seropositive.

The chain's CDR3 is CATRNTEAFF. The CDR3 nucleotides are TGTGCCACCCGTAACACTGAAGCTTTCTTT. The V and J genes are TRBV10-3 and TRBJ1-1; D remains unclear. Germline loops: CDR1 ENHRY, CDR2 SYGVKD. The CDR3 spans 10 residues. V lost 10 bases, J lost 2 bases, and 5 bases lay in between.